This T cell receptor (beta chain) emerged from a study of radiation and T cells in renal cell carcinoma. Study-level information: Nephrectomy followed 15 Gy stereotactic body radiation by 4 weeks. Study-wide results and caveats: In blood, top tumor clones expanded by 2 weeks, shrinking by 4.

The CDR3 has 14 amino acids. Between the trimmed V and J ends, which lost 8 bases and 2 bases, there was a span of 14 bases. Germline loops: CDR1 SNHLY, CDR2 FYNNEI. The sample's time point: baseline pretreatment blood. The sample's treatment: 15 Gy SBRT to primary tumor, nephrectomy 4 weeks later. After SBRT, blood was collected at 2 and 4 weeks, plus baseline. Only in-frame clones appear in the TCRdb table, and some are missing; sequencing was by immunoSEQ multiplex PCR. The sample carries about 95,000 clones, around 88% recorded once. For this clone: Antigen: not known.

Sample: blood, taken from a patient whose treatment included radiotherapy and nephrectomy. The sequence derives from a middle-aged man with renal cell carcinoma. The chain links TRBV2 to TRBJ2-3; D is undetermined. CDR3 DNA: TGTGCCAGCGAGCTATCAGCGTCCACAGATACGCAGTATTTT. It encodes CASELSASTDTQYF. The entire variable domain, with the rest obtained from reference TRBV2 and TRBJ2-3, is as follows: EPEVTQTPSHQVTQMGQEVILRCVPISNHLYFYWYRQILGQKVEFLVSFYNNEISEKSEIFDDQFSVERPDGSNFTLKIRSTKLEDSAMYFCASELSASTDTQYFGPGTRLTVL.